This T cell receptor (beta chain) emerged from a study of shared clonotypes between healthy human individuals. General study results and limits: Memory subsets generally showed smaller estimated richness than naive subsets did.

This CDR3 has 14 amino acids. The germline V gene encodes CDR1 LGHNA and CDR2 YSLEER. With 0 bases removed from V and 8 bases from J, the gap between germline ends came to 13 bases. CD8 cells regarded as naive lacked CD45RO, were positively chosen for CCR7, and omitted terminally differentiated effector memory CD45RA+ cells. Every contributor of samples was a Caucasian grown-up residing in Nashville, Tennessee. About this clone itself: Its antigen remains unknown.

It was across several immunoSEQ plates that each subset's genomic DNA was evenly split. The protocol was immunoSEQ multiplex PCR, while the TCRdb copy is restricted to in-frame clones and leaves out a portion. The data contain roughly 2.1 million clones, around 93% of them singletons. V usage is TRBV4-3 and J usage is TRBJ1-2; D ambiguous. The sequencing input was naive CD8+ T cells from PBMCs. The clonotype comes from a man between 18 and 35 years old in good health. Some clones in this sample may be carry-over from other donors' samples. The CDR3 sequence: CASSQERSILGYTF. In nucleotides, the CDR3 is TGCGCCAGCAGCCAAGAGCGCTCGATTCTCGGCTACACCTTC.